This note documents a single T cell receptor (beta chain) sequence. The target antigen is unknown. Measured with immunoSEQ multiplex PCR; TCRdb has only the in-frame clones, and not every one. The table has some 110,000 clones, 85% to 95% seen once; the top ten hold 1% to 1.5%. The data were taken from a study of graft-versus-host responses after intestinal transplantation. Per germline, CDR1 SGHVS and CDR2 FQNEAQ. V lost 6 bases to trimming and J lost 2 bases; unmatched junction nucleotides: 12. There are 17 residues in the CDR3. This chain uses TRBV7-8 with TRBJ2-5, with 10 bases that match TRBD1. The clonotype was recovered from a human donor who was the organ donor for an intestinal transplant. This specimen was unstimulated CD8+ T cells sorted from spleen or lymph node cells, taken before transplant. CDR3 loop: CASSLDRDRGEQETQYF. The DNA for the CDR3 is TGTGCCAGCAGTTTGGACCGGGACAGGGGCGAACAAGAGACCCAGTACTTC.